This T cell receptor (beta chain) stems from a study of Ad26.COV2.S vaccination and SARS-CoV-2 variants. At the level of the study: In the COV1001 trial, the donor was in the Ad26.COV2.S arm. Study outcomes and limitations: Vaccine recipients showed a spike-specific TCR breadth that was higher than in placebo recipients. There was reportedly substantial breadth in spike-specific CD8+ and CD4+ T cell responses after vaccination.

For this clone: Its antigen is as yet unknown.

Clones were sequenced by immunoSEQ multiplex PCR, and TCRdb holds only the in-frame ones, with some missing. The sample has approximately 480,000 clones; around 88% are singletons. The treatment: 15 to 20 received Ad26.COV2.S at low or high dose, single or two shots; about 5 received placebo; per-sample allocation not given. The samples were gathered on day 63 after the first injection of vaccine or placebo. Cohort 1b enrolled adults aged 18-55 years in Boston. The CDR3 has 14 amino acids. Trimming took off 4 bases at V and 4 bases at J, with 10 bases between the two ends. In germline, CDR1 is LGHNA, CDR2 YSLEER.

The sequences come from peripheral blood, collected in a trial of Ad26.COV2.S vaccine versus placebo. The sequence was collected from a person aged 18-65 years who received the Ad26.COV2.S COVID-19 vaccine or a placebo. This chain connects TRBV4-3 to TRBJ2-2; a weak D match, TRBD2 (5 bases). This CDR3 reads CASSLQTITGELFF. The CDR3 DNA reads TGCGCCAGCAGCCTGCAGACTATCACCGGGGAGCTGTTTTTT.